This T cell receptor beta chain was sequenced in a study of metastatic and nonmetastatic thyroid tumors (TCRdb year 2020). Notes on the research overall: Repertoires were compared across peripheral blood and tumor or nodule tissue samples from malignant and benign thyroid patients.

The method was PCR. Reads for this sample came from an Illumina HiSeq 4000. High-throughput sequencing was used to profile the CDR3 region of the TCR beta-chain in every patient. The published analysis was carried out like this. Drawing on CDR3 differences between clinicopathological groups, the researchers built a classifier meant to tell apart patients with distant-metastatic papillary thyroid cancer. The Shannon index was used to measure repertoire diversity, and the Morisita-Horn index was used to measure how similar tumor and blood repertoires were. TCRdb redid the processing of the public reads, applying fastp at Q25 and MiXCR, and retained in-frame beta chains. It is TCRdb's table, rather than the study itself, that gives the V and J calls and clone size. Across this sample there are roughly 21,000 clones, with over 25% seen only once. The top ten clones comprise 14% of the sample. No treatment had been received by any patient before thyroid surgery. Patient clinical samples collected from the early 2010s to the late 2010s were retrospectively analysed using T-cell receptor beta sequencing.

The table lists this clone with a few counts. Its cognate antigen has yet to be identified. No base-level quality is on record; no much larger clone is a single base apart. Summary of the overall study and its limitations: TCR beta diversity was reported as significantly higher in malignant tumors than in benign nodules, in both blood and tumor samples.

Reading from cysteine to phenylalanine, the CDR3 counts 12 amino acids. Only CDR3 DNA is held: 36 bases, read in frame from base 1. Cut back by 6 bases and 8 bases, the V and J ends lie 13 bases apart. The rearrangement joined TRBV12-3 or TRBV12-4 to TRBJ1-2, with the D segment identity uncertain. Sequences were obtained from tumor tissue. This TCR was recovered from a male donor with papillary thyroid cancer or a benign thyroid nodule (not recorded which). Some clones in this sample may be carry-over from other donors' samples. Read as DNA, the sequence is TGTGCCAGCAGCCCGATACCGGGGGGCTACACCTTC. Translation gives CASSPIPGGYTF.